The 20 T cell receptor beta chains below come from one sample, sequenced in a study of cytomegalovirus exposure and HLA in healthy donors. The PCR used 60 Vbeta and 13 Jbeta primers. Profiled with immunoSEQ multiplex PCR; TCRdb holds only in-frame clones, not every one. The sample gives 150,000 or so clones, roughly 72% of which show up once; under 2.5% is in the top ten. Material: PBMCs. The receptors originated from a man younger than 45 in good health and CMV-seronegative.

The chain couples TRBV19 to TRBJ2-3; TRBD2 matches 10 bases. V lost 4 bases, J lost 2 bases, and 6 bases stayed unmatched. The CDR3 runs 16 residues. The V gene's germline CDR1 is LNHDA and CDR2 SQIVND (reference sequence). The CDR3 region has the DNA TGTGCCAGTAGTAACATAGCGGGGGGCTACACAGATACGCAGTATTTT. It translates to CASSNIAGGYTDTQYF.

V usage is TRBV5-1 and J usage is TRBJ2-5; TRBD1 matches 8 bases. V shed 6 bases and J 0 bases; nucleotides not matched to a gene: 4. This CDR3 spans 14 amino acids. The germline V gene has CDR1 SGHRS and CDR2 YFSETQ. CDR3 in amino acids: CASKRTGNQETQYF. The CDR3 bases are TGCGCCAGCAAACGGACAGGGAACCAAGAGACCCAGTACTTC.

This clone was detected only once. This chain connects TRBV5-4 to TRBJ1-2; D is perhaps TRBD1 (6 bases). CDR3 length: 14 residues. V lost 4 bases and J 3 bases, leaving 13 bases between the germline ends. In germline, CDR1 is SGHNT, CDR2 YYREEE (reference sequence). CDR3 residues: CASSPRQDHYGYTF. Here the CDR3 DNA reads TGTGCCAGCAGCCCTCGACAGGACCACTATGGCTACACCTTC.

This clone appeared once. The chain uses TRBV5-4 and TRBJ1-6; possibly TRBD1 for D (6 bases). Germline lookup yields CDR1 SGHNT and CDR2 YYREEE (reference sequence). The V and J ends lost 3 bases and 9 bases respectively, with 10 bases between them. The length of the CDR3 is 13 residues. CDR3 protein: CASSSQGSSPLHF. For the CDR3, the DNA is TGTGCCAGCAGCTCCCAGGGGAGTTCACCCCTCCACTTT.

CDR3 sequence: CASSPRPTDQETQYF. CDR3 nucleotide sequence: TGTGCCAGCAGCCCCCGTCCGACAGACCAAGAGACCCAGTACTTC. The V call is TRBV9, the J call TRBJ2-5, with D possibly being TRBD1 (5 bases). This CDR3 contains 15 residues. From germline, CDR1 is SGDLS and CDR2 YYNGEE. The ends were cut back, 4 bases at V and 0 bases at J, with 13 bases in the middle.

The rearrangement links TRBV5-7 to TRBJ1-6; the D is unclear. TRBV5-7 is reported as an ORF; its role is uncertain. CDR3 length: 13 amino acids. With 6 bases removed from V and 6 bases from J, the gap between germline ends came to 10 bases. The chain's CDR3 is CASTGLLNSPLHF. The CDR3 DNA follows: TGTGCCAGCACCGGACTTCTTAATTCACCCCTCCACTTT.

The chain uses TRBV4-2 and TRBJ2-2; 7 nucleotides line up with TRBD2. The CDR3 runs to 15 residues. Germline assignment: CDR1 LGHNA and CDR2 YNFKEQ. V lost 1 base, J lost 5 bases, and 4 bases stayed unmatched. Here the CDR3 reads CASSQVSGGTGELFF. DNA of the CDR3: TGTGCCAGCAGCCAAGTATCCGGGGGGACCGGGGAGCTGTTTTTT.

This clone was recorded only once. CDR3 sequence reads: CASSEWMGGVAEAFF. CDR3 bases: TGCGCCAGCAGTGAATGGATGGGGGGGGTAGCTGAAGCTTTCTTT. The rearrangement joins TRBV10-1 to TRBJ1-1, with D possibly matching TRBD1 (5 bases). The CDR3 is 15 amino acids. Germline values: CDR1 WNHNN, CDR2 SYGVQD (reference sequence). V lost 3 bases, J lost 6 bases, and 17 bases lay in between.

A note on this clone: Distinct nucleotide sequences in the sample also encode this CDR3. The chain joins TRBV19 to TRBJ2-2; 8 nucleotides align to TRBD1. This CDR3 spans 16 amino acids. V lost 1 base and J lost 0; bases outside the gene matches: 1. Germline CDR1 is LNHDA and CDR2 is SQIVND (reference sequence). The CDR3 reads CASSIGQGTNTGELFF. DNA of the CDR3: TGTGCCAGTAGTATAGGACAGGGGACGAACACCGGGGAGCTGTTTTTT.

CDR3 protein: CASSPEGTAWDGYTF. CDR3 coding DNA: TGTGCCAGCTCCCCCGAAGGGACTGCGTGGGATGGCTACACCTTC. The chain uses TRBV5-6 and TRBJ1-2; TRBD1 is a possible D gene (5 bases). The germline V and J ends were trimmed by 7 bases and 6 bases, with 22 bases remaining between them. This CDR3 has 15 amino acids. The germline V gene encodes CDR1 SGHDT and CDR2 YYEEEE.

This clone has more than one count but fewer than ten. The rearrangement joins TRBV10-3 to TRBJ1-1; D perhaps matches TRBD1 (5 bases). The germline CDR1 and CDR2 sequences are ENHRY and SYGVKD. The CDR3 has 12 residues. V lost 3 bases, J lost 11 bases, and 13 bases lay in between. The CDR3 nucleotides read TGTGCCATCAGTGATTCGACAGCTGGGGCTTTCTTT. It encodes CAISDSTAGAFF.

The chain couples TRBV7-6 to TRBJ2-7; D is ambiguous. The CDR3 runs 12 residues. V was shortened by 0 bases and J by 5 bases, with 5 bases between the two germline ends. The germline V gene has CDR1 SGHVS and CDR2 FNYEAQ. The CDR3 bases are TGTGCCAGCAGCTTAGCCGGTGACGAGCAGTACTTC. Its protein product is CASSLAGDEQYF.

V and J are TRBV5-1 and TRBJ2-2, with 9 positions matching TRBD2. Unmatched junction bases numbered 3, after V lost 0 bases and J lost 0 bases. The CDR3 is 17 amino acids. CDR1 is SGHRS and CDR2 is YFSETQ in the germline V gene. The CDR3 sequence: CASSLEASGANTGELFF. In DNA form, the CDR3 reads TGCGCCAGCAGCTTGGAGGCTAGCGGGGCGAACACCGGGGAGCTGTTTTTT.

The genes are TRBV9 and TRBJ2-1; D is perhaps TRBD2 (5 bases). The CDR3 consists of 16 residues. The V and J ends lost 4 bases and 1 base respectively, with 15 bases between them. The germline gives CDR1 SGDLS, CDR2 YYNGEE. CDR3 protein: CASSPGVADSYNEQFF. The CDR3 region has the DNA TGTGCCAGCAGCCCCGGGGTAGCTGATTCCTACAATGAGCAGTTCTTC.

The CDR3 sequence is CTSSPPRPPAVFPNQPQHF. The CDR3, as DNA: TGCACCAGCAGCCCGCCCCGACCTCCGGCGGTTTTCCCAAATCAGCCCCAGCATTTT. The chain has TRBV1 and TRBJ1-5. TRBV1 is flagged as a pseudogene. CDR3 length: 19 amino acids.

This clone was detected once. The chain employs TRBV30 and TRBJ2-7; 10 bases agree with TRBD1. V lost 6 bases and J lost 4; bases outside the gene matches: 6. This CDR3 comprises 13 residues. CDR1 is GTSNPN, CDR2 SVGIG, per germline (reference sequence). This chain's CDR3 is CACRPGQGYEQYF. The CDR3, as DNA: TGTGCCTGTAGACCGGGACAGGGGTACGAGCAGTACTTC.

This sequence joins TRBV7-9 and TRBJ1-3; no firm D call. The V gene lost 1 base and the J gene lost 0 bases, with 7 bases spanning the gap. The CDR3 length is 15 residues. The V gene's germline CDR1 is SEHNR and CDR2 FQNEAQ (reference sequence). Here the CDR3 DNA reads TGTGCCAGCAGCTTAGGCCCGGGCTCTGGAAACACCATATATTTT. It codes for CASSLGPGSGNTIYF. The variable domain in full, with the rest retrieved from reference TRBV7-9 and TRBJ1-3, is DTGVSQNPRHKITKRGQNVTFRCDPISEHNRLYWYRQTLGQGPEFLTYFQNEAQLEKSRLLSDRFSAERPKGSFSTLEIQRTEQGDSAMYLCASSLGPGSGNTIYFGEGSWLTVV.

The J gene is TRBJ2-2, the V gene TRBV6-5; D is uncertain. The CDR3 sequence is 15 residues long. Germline V gene data show CDR1 as MNHEY and CDR2 as SVGAGI. V lost 2 bases and J lost 0, with 7 bases in between. CDR3 sequence: CASSYGSTNTGELFF. CDR3 coding DNA: TGTGCCAGCAGTTACGGCAGTACGAACACCGGGGAGCTGTTTTTT.

The rearrangement joins TRBV2 to TRBJ2-2, with 7 nucleotides matching TRBD2. V dropped 6 bases and J dropped 7; count of bases not matched to a gene: 5. Per the germline V gene, CDR1 is SNHLY and CDR2 is FYNNEI. The CDR3 covers 13 residues. CDR3 nucleotides: TGTGCCAGCAGGCGACTAGCTGGCGGGGAGCTGTTTTTT. Its protein is CASRRLAGGELFF.

This clone was found once. The chain recombines TRBV7-8 with TRBJ2-3; TRBD2 agrees at 14 bases. This CDR3 contains 18 residues. Germline CDR1 and CDR2: SGHVS and FQNEAQ. With 1 base clipped from V and 0 bases from J, the junction kept 3 bases outside the gene matches. CDR3 in DNA: TGTGCCAGCAGCTTAGGACTAGCGGGGGGGTTTAGCACAGATACGCAGTATTTT. Encoded protein: CASSLGLAGGFSTDTQYF.